This passage covers 29 T cell receptor beta chains from one sample sequenced in a study of beta chain features in type 1 diabetes. Study-level results: When Type 1 diabetes patients were examined, their TCRB CDR3s proved moderately but significantly shorter in all four CD4+ subsets.

These receptors have no known antigen. Sequenced material consisted of expressed TCRB transcripts (all of the isolated RNA was reverse transcribed). Clones were sequenced by immunoSEQ multiplex PCR, and TCRdb holds only the in-frame ones, with some missing. The data hold roughly 26,000 clones, with 49% observed a single time. Sequenced: stem cell memory CD4+ T cells from blood. Source of these receptors: a man aged 30 to 45 with type 1 diabetes.

The V call is TRBV10-3, the J call TRBJ1-1; 7 positions match TRBD1. The CDR3 consists of 14 residues. Germline V gene sequence: CDR1 ENHRY, CDR2 SYGVKD. V was clipped by 11 bases and J by 0 bases; unmatched bases: 9. The CDR3 DNA is TGTGCCGCCGGCGGACAGGCCGTGAACACTGAAGCTTTCTTT. This encodes CAAGGQAVNTEAFF.

The gene calls are TRBV27 and TRBJ1-1, with 9 bases that match TRBD1. In germline, CDR1 is MNHEY, CDR2 SMNVEV (reference sequence). J was trimmed by 3 bases and V by 4 bases; bases with no gene match: 6. The CDR3 totals 15 residues. In nucleotides, the CDR3 is TGTGCCAGCAGTTGGGGGGACAGGGATTACACTGAAGCTTTCTTT. The encoded protein is CASSWGDRDYTEAFF.

The chain links TRBV5-1 to TRBJ1-5; 9 positions agree with TRBD1. Germline CDR1 reads SGHRS; CDR2 reads YFSETQ. The CDR3 is 15 residues long. The junction had 4 bases not matched to a gene; V was cut back by 5 bases and J by 1 base. The DNA for the CDR3 is TGCGCCAGCAGACCGACAGGGGGGAGCAATCAGCCCCAGCATTTT. This gives the protein CASRPTGGSNQPQHF. The whole variable domain, remainder taken from reference TRBV5-1 and TRBJ1-5, is KAGVTQTPRYLIKTRGQQVTLSCSPISGHRSVSWYQQTPGQGLQFLFEYFSETQRNKGNFPGRFSGRQFSNSRSEMNVSTLELGDSALYLCASRPTGGSNQPQHFGDGTRLSIL.

This chain links TRBV6-1 with TRBJ2-5, with 7 bases fitting TRBD1. The CDR3 is 15 residues long. With 4 bases clipped from V and 2 bases from J, the junction kept 7 bases outside the gene matches. Germline CDR1 is MNHNS and CDR2 is SASEGT. Here the CDR3 DNA reads TGTGCCAGCAGTGTAAAGGGACAGCATCAAGAGACCCAGTACTTC. It is translated as CASSVKGQHQETQYF.

The gene calls are TRBV5-1 and TRBJ2-6; D unresolved. V lost 0 bases and J lost 0, with 4 bases in between. CDR3 size: 15 residues. From germline, CDR1 is SGHRS and CDR2 YFSETQ. For the CDR3, the DNA is TGCGCCAGCAGCTTGGTGCGCTCTGGGGCCAACGTCCTGACTTTC. Its protein is CASSLVRSGANVLTF.

The chain carries TRBV6-5 and TRBJ2-5, with a possible D match to TRBD2 (6 bases). Trimming took 4 bases from V and 5 from J, leaving 11 bases between them. The CDR3 is made up of 13 amino acids. Germline V CDR1 and CDR2: MNHEY, SVGAGI. The CDR3 protein is CASSSPGAETQYF. The CDR3 coding sequence is TGTGCCAGCAGTTCTCCGGGAGCGGAGACCCAGTACTTC.

This clone was counted once. V gene TRBV6-1 combines with J gene TRBJ1-2; no reliable D call. This CDR3 spans 13 amino acids. From germline, CDR1 is MNHNS and CDR2 SASEGT. Trimming shortened V by 3 bases and J by 8 bases, and 13 bases separated the two germline ends. The CDR3 here is CASSERQREGYTF. The CDR3 DNA reads TGTGCCAGCAGTGAGAGGCAGCGAGAAGGCTACACCTTC.

This chain connects TRBV7-9 to TRBJ1-4; 7 bases line up with TRBD1. J lost 2 bases, V lost 2 bases, and 2 bases had no gene match. Germline V lookup: CDR1 SEHNR, CDR2 FQNEAQ (reference sequence). The CDR3 is 15 amino acids. The CDR3 sequence is CASSLRGQTNEKLFF. CDR3 nucleotide sequence: TGTGCCAGCAGCTTAAGGGGACAGACTAATGAAAAACTGTTTTTT.

The chain carries TRBV15 and TRBJ1-2; 7 bases line up with TRBD1. This CDR3 comprises 14 residues. CDR1 is LNHNV and CDR2 is YYDKDF in the germline V gene (reference sequence). V lost 4 bases, J lost 4 bases, and 6 bases stayed unmatched. Here the CDR3 reads CATSTRGLGYGYTF. CDR3 bases: TGTGCCACCAGCACAAGGGGGCTCGGCTATGGCTACACCTTC.

In DNA, the CDR3 is TGTGCCAGCAGTTATGACAGGGGCGAACCGAACACTGAAGCTTTCTTT. Amino acids: CASSYDRGEPNTEAFF. The chain couples TRBV27 to TRBJ1-1, with 8 bases lining up with TRBD1. CDR3 length equals 16 residues. Per the germline V gene, CDR1 is MNHEY and CDR2 is SMNVEV (reference sequence). Germline trimming cut 4 bases from V and 1 base from J; bases unmatched to any gene: 8.

This clone appeared a few times. The rearrangement links TRBV21-1 to TRBJ1-5. TRBV21-1 is described as a pseudogene. This CDR3 region has 11 residues. The CDR3 DNA reads TGTGCCAGCATGAGGATTCAGCCCCAGCATTTT. Translation gives CASMRIQPQHF.

The sample holds a few counts of this clone. The V gene is TRBV5-1, the J gene TRBJ2-2; D is unresolved. V was shortened by 0 bases and J by 4 bases, with 7 bases between the two germline ends. Germline V gene data show CDR1 as SGHRS and CDR2 as YFSETQ. CDR3 length: 14 residues. CDR3 region: CASSLEQVTGELFF. The CDR3 DNA reads TGCGCCAGCAGCTTGGAACAAGTCACCGGGGAGCTGTTTTTT.

The CDR3 region has the DNA TGTGCCAGCAGTTACTGGGCAGGCCGCCAAGAGACCCAGTACTTC. This sequence encodes CASSYWAGRQETQYF. The rearrangement uses TRBV6-5 and TRBJ2-5; D ambiguous. V shed 1 base and J shed 1 base, with 10 bases lying between them. From germline, CDR1 is MNHEY and CDR2 SVGAGI. The CDR3 has 15 amino acids.

The chain recombines TRBV7-9 with TRBJ1-1; D is ambiguous. Germline assignment: CDR1 SEHNR and CDR2 FQNEAQ (reference sequence). The CDR3 contains 16 residues. The V end lost 5 bases, the J end lost 6 bases, and 22 bases lay between the germline ends. CDR3 region: CASSRTGIRRGSEAFF. The CDR3 coding sequence is TGTGCCAGCAGCCGAACCGGGATCCGAAGAGGGTCTGAAGCTTTCTTT.

The chain joins TRBV5-1 to TRBJ1-1; possibly TRBD1 for D (6 bases). The length of the CDR3 is 16 residues. The germline gives CDR1 SGHRS, CDR2 YFSETQ. V lost 0 bases and J 7 bases, leaving 19 bases between the germline ends. As DNA, the CDR3 is TGCGCCAGCAGCTTGGATTCGAGGGGGTCGGGCAGTGAAGCTTTCTTT. This sequence encodes CASSLDSRGSGSEAFF. The full variable domain, rest sourced from reference TRBV5-1 and TRBJ1-1, is KAGVTQTPRYLIKTRGQQVTLSCSPISGHRSVSWYQQTPGQGLQFLFEYFSETQRNKGNFPGRFSGRQFSNSRSEMNVSTLELGDSALYLCASSLDSRGSGSEAFFGQGTRLTVV.

Only a few counts were recorded for this clone. The chain recombines TRBV5-6 with TRBJ2-6, with no clear D. CDR3 size: 13 residues. Trimming removed 1 base from V and 4 bases from J, with 3 bases in between. From germline, CDR1 is SGHDT and CDR2 YYEEEE. The CDR3 DNA reads as TGTGCCAGCAGCTTGTCAGGGGCCAACGTCCTGACTTTC. Translating it yields CASSLSGANVLTF.

V and J are TRBV5-6 and TRBJ1-2; no clear D. With 4 bases removed from V and 2 bases from J, the gap between germline ends came to 9 bases. The CDR3 covers 13 residues. Germline CDR1 reads SGHDT; CDR2 reads YYEEEE. CDR3 DNA sequence: TGTGCCAGCAGCCTTGAACAGAACTATGGCTACACCTTC. Amino acids: CASSLEQNYGYTF.

The sample holds a few counts of this clone. The chain carries TRBV7-6 and TRBJ2-5; D is unclear. Looked up from germline, CDR1 is SGHVS and CDR2 is FNYEAQ. This CDR3 has 12 residues. V shed 4 bases and J shed 4 bases, with 7 bases lying between them. CDR3 loop: CASSSPSETQYF. DNA for the CDR3: TGTGCCAGCAGCTCTCCGTCAGAGACCCAGTACTTC.

This chain uses TRBV10-3 with TRBJ2-6; 14 bases map to TRBD2. Germline CDR1 reads ENHRY; CDR2 reads SYGVKD. J gave up 4 bases and V 5 bases, and 4 bases lay outside the gene matches. There are 17 residues in the CDR3. The CDR3 DNA sequence: TGTGCCATCAGTATGGGACTAGCGGGAGCAGGGGCCAACGTCCTGACTTTC. Encoded protein: CAISMGLAGAGANVLTF.

V is TRBV19 and J is TRBJ1-1; 10 bases are shared with TRBD1. This CDR3 is 16 amino acids long. The V and J ends lost 2 bases and 1 base, in that order; junction bases with no gene match: 4. The germline V gene has CDR1 LNHDA and CDR2 SQIVND (reference sequence). This CDR3 reads CASSIPGQGGNTEAFF. Written as DNA, the CDR3 is TGTGCCAGTAGTATACCAGGACAGGGGGGGAACACTGAAGCTTTCTTT.

This clone was found a few times. The chain joins TRBV6-6 to TRBJ2-7; 7 bases are a match to TRBD2. Unmatched junction bases numbered 9, after V lost 5 bases and J lost 2 bases. The germline V gene encodes CDR1 MNHNY and CDR2 SVGAGI (reference sequence). This CDR3 has 15 amino acids. The CDR3 DNA follows: TGTGCCAGCAGTCCCAGCGGGATTAAAACCTACGAGCAGTACTTC. Its protein is CASSPSGIKTYEQYF.

This clone was seen a single time. The chain joins TRBV4-1 to TRBJ1-2; 8 bases line up with TRBD1. Germline V gene data show CDR1 as MGHRA and CDR2 as YSYEKL. The junction had 8 bases not matched to a gene; V was cut back by 0 bases and J by 5 bases. The CDR3 runs 16 residues. The CDR3 bases are TGCGCCAGCAGCCAAGATCCAGGGGGCGCCTGGTATGGCTACACCTTC. Its translation: CASSQDPGGAWYGYTF.

V is TRBV29-1 and J is TRBJ2-7; 11 bases map to TRBD1. Germline CDR1 and CDR2: SQVTM and ANQGSEA. The CDR3 runs 18 residues. V shed 4 bases, J shed 6 bases, and the junction held 20 bases outside the gene matches. This CDR3 is CSVGGRDRGGPIASEQYF. The CDR3 nucleotides are TGCAGCGTTGGGGGACGGGACAGGGGGGGGCCGATTGCATCCGAGCAGTACTTC.

The V gene is TRBV4-1, the J gene TRBJ2-7; 7 bases fit TRBD1. The trim removed 1 base at V and 3 bases at J, leaving 12 bases unmatched. Germline V gene data show CDR1 as MGHRA and CDR2 as YSYEKL. The CDR3 runs 17 residues. CDR3 nucleotide sequence: TGCGCCAGCAGCCAAGGACTGACAGGGCAGGGGTACTACGAGCAGTACTTC. It encodes CASSQGLTGQGYYEQYF.

This clone is a singleton in its sample. V and J are TRBV2 and TRBJ1-5, with D perhaps TRBD1 (6 bases). Deletions cut 5 bases from V and 5 bases from J, with 10 bases between. This CDR3 is 13 amino acids long. The germline gives CDR1 SNHLY, CDR2 FYNNEI. This chain's CDR3 is CASSPDRDQPQHF. The CDR3 DNA reads TGTGCCAGCAGTCCGGACAGAGATCAGCCCCAGCATTTT.

This clone was seen a handful of times. This rearrangement joins TRBV7-2 to TRBJ1-2; 9 positions agree with TRBD1. Germline V gene sequence: CDR1 SGHTA, CDR2 FQGNSA. The CDR3 length is 16 residues. Losses at the gene ends were 5 bases for V and 0 bases for J; bases not matched to a gene: 7. This chain's CDR3 is CASSTWTGAANYGYTF. Written as DNA, the CDR3 is TGTGCCAGCAGCACCTGGACAGGGGCCGCTAACTATGGCTACACCTTC.

V usage is TRBV7-2 and J usage is TRBJ2-7, with 10 bases fitting TRBD1. V lost 6 bases, J lost 13 bases, and 12 bases stayed unmatched. Germline values: CDR1 SGHTA, CDR2 FQGNSA. There are 13 residues in the CDR3. CDR3 nucleotide sequence: TGTGCCAGCAGGCCCGGGACAGGGGACCCCCAATACTTC. It is translated as CASRPGTGDPQYF.

This clone was seen more than once but under ten times. V usage is TRBV5-4 and J usage is TRBJ2-2; TRBD2 matches at 11 bases. Trimming removed 1 base from V and 6 bases from J; junction bases left unmatched: 8. Germline V gene sequence: CDR1 SGHNT, CDR2 YYREEE (reference sequence). The length of the CDR3 is 17 residues. DNA of the CDR3: TGTGCCAGCAGCTTGATACTAGCGGGAGATTATCCCGGGGAGCTGTTTTTT. Translation: CASSLILAGDYPGELFF.

Only a few counts were recorded for this clone. V and J are TRBV18 and TRBJ2-7; 8 nucleotides align to TRBD2. J lost 5 bases, V lost 4 bases, and 4 bases had no gene match. The CDR3 contains 13 residues. The germline gives CDR1 KGHSH, CDR2 LQKENI. The DNA for the CDR3 is TGTGCCAGCTCACGAGGCGGGAGGAACGAGCAGTACTTC. This gives the protein CASSRGGRNEQYF.